The clone carrying this T cell receptor beta chain has a handful of counts. The data originate from a study of ipilimumab plus nivolumab after autologous stem cell transplantation. About the research overall: The myeloma group: high-risk transplant-naive, or relapse within 3 years after first autologous transplant.

Libraries were prepared by immunoSEQ multiplex PCR; TCRdb keeps only in-frame clonotypes and omits some of them. The sample carries 43,000 or so clones, approximately 91% recorded once. Trimming left V 5 bases short and J 0 bases short, with 13 bases between. Looked up from germline, CDR1 is MNHEY and CDR2 is SVGAGI. The CDR3 covers 15 residues. This TCR was recovered from a male donor with multiple myeloma. This rearrangement joins TRBV6-5 to TRBJ1-1; possible D gene TRBD1, 5 bases. The source material was PBMCs, sampled in a trial of ipilimumab plus nivolumab as post-transplant consolidation. The CDR3 DNA sequence: TGTGCCAGCAGTAAGGGACCGATGCTGAACACTGAAGCTTTCTTT. This encodes CASSKGPMLNTEAFF.